The 19 T cell receptor beta chains presented below share a single source sample, sequenced in a study of shared clonotypes between healthy human individuals. Assay: immunoSEQ multiplex PCR; the TCRdb copy retains only in-frame clones and omits some. The sample has 600,000 to 750,000 clones; around 72% are singletons. The sample was memory CD4+ T cells sorted from blood. Specified subset: CD45RA-negative fraction. These receptor sequences come from a woman aged 25 to 39 in good health.

CDR3 loop: CASTGAGVTDTQYF. The DNA for the CDR3 is TGTGCCAGCACCGGAGCGGGAGTTACAGATACGCAGTATTTT. V usage is TRBV6-5 and J usage is TRBJ2-3, with 8 bases that match TRBD2. The V gene's germline CDR1 is MNHEY and CDR2 SVGAGI. J was trimmed by 3 bases and V by 7 bases; bases with no gene match: 6. This CDR3 has 14 residues.

The chain recombines TRBV28 with TRBJ2-3; 8 bases align to TRBD1. The CDR3 length is 14 residues. The V and J ends lost 6 bases and 3 bases, in that order; junction bases with no gene match: 5. The germline CDR1 and CDR2 sequences are MDHEN and SYDVKM. The CDR3 nucleotides read TGTGCCAGCAGGACCGGACAGGGAACAGATACGCAGTATTTT. It codes for CASRTGQGTDTQYF.

The chain employs TRBV14 and TRBJ1-2; 8 nucleotides align to TRBD1. CDR1 and CDR2 (germline): SGHDN, FVKESK. The CDR3 covers 13 residues. J gave up 6 bases and V 5 bases, and 5 bases lay outside the gene matches. Written as DNA, the CDR3 is TGTGCCAGCAGCTCGACAGGGGTCCATGGCTACACCTTC. It is translated as CASSSTGVHGYTF.

The CDR3 reads CASSLSSSSGRIQYF. The CDR3 nucleotides read TGTGCCAGCAGTTTATCATCCTCATCCGGGCGCATTCAGTACTTC. The genes are TRBV28 and TRBJ2-4; D unclear. The CDR3 spans 15 residues. Trimming removed 1 base at V and 9 bases at J, with 16 bases between. In germline, CDR1 is MDHEN, CDR2 SYDVKM.

Remarks on this clone: This CDR3 is also generated by other DNA sequences in the sample. CDR3 DNA: TGCGCCAGCAGCTTGAGGGGGGCGGACACCGGGGAGCTGTTTTTT. This codes for CASSLRGADTGELFF. V gene TRBV5-1 combines with J gene TRBJ2-2, with D tentatively TRBD1 or TRBD2 (6 bases each). Trimming cost V 1 base and J 3 bases, with 10 bases left between them. This CDR3 comprises 15 residues. Germline assignment: CDR1 SGHRS and CDR2 YFSETQ.

The rearrangement joins TRBV11-2 to TRBJ2-7, with D tentatively TRBD2 (5 bases). The CDR3 spans 17 residues. The germline V gene encodes CDR1 SGHAT and CDR2 FQNNGV. Deletions cut 0 bases from V and 0 bases from J, with 15 bases between. The CDR3 DNA follows: TGTGCCAGCAGCTTAGATCGGGGTGGGCGGAGCTCCTACGAGCAGTACTTC. Residues: CASSLDRGGRSSYEQYF.

The rearrangement uses TRBV4-1 and TRBJ2-1, with D possibly being TRBD2 (6 bases). Germline V gene lookup returns CDR1 MGHRA and CDR2 YSYEKL. This CDR3 region has 17 residues. V lost 1 base and J lost 4, with 17 bases in between. This CDR3 is CASSQGRGGKRYNEQFF. CDR3 DNA sequence: TGCGCCAGCAGCCAAGGTAGGGGCGGGAAGAGGTACAATGAGCAGTTCTTC.

V gene TRBV5-6 combines with J gene TRBJ2-1; possibly TRBD2 for D (6 bases). Per germline, CDR1 SGHDT and CDR2 YYEEEE. This CDR3 comprises 16 residues. V was shortened by 2 bases and J by 4 bases, with 16 bases between the two germline ends. As DNA, the CDR3 is TGTGCCAGCAGCTTACGGAGGGACTTTTATTACAATGAGCAGTTCTTC. The encoded protein is CASSLRRDFYYNEQFF.

This clone has more than one count but fewer than ten. Additional DNA sequences in this sample encode the identical CDR3. This sequence joins TRBV19 and TRBJ2-1; D is possibly TRBD1 (6 bases). The V end lost 8 bases, the J end lost 4 bases, and 18 bases lay between the germline ends. Germline V lookup: CDR1 LNHDA, CDR2 SQIVND (reference sequence). The CDR3 is 15 amino acids. CDR3 region: CASSIGQRLYNEQFF. As DNA, the CDR3 is TGTGCCAGTTCCATCGGACAGCGCCTATACAATGAGCAGTTCTTC.

The chain combines TRBV12-5 with TRBJ2-7; D call uncertain. Germline CDR1 reads LGHNT; CDR2 reads FRNRAP. CDR3 length: 16 amino acids. V was shortened by 0 bases and J by 3 bases, with 15 bases between the two germline ends. The CDR3 region is CASGLVLGGESYEQYF. Here the CDR3 DNA reads TGTGCTAGTGGTTTGGTACTGGGTGGGGAAAGCTACGAGCAGTACTTC.

The chain uses TRBV18 and TRBJ1-4; 9 bases agree with TRBD1. J lost 5 bases, V lost 6 bases, and 7 bases had no gene match. This CDR3 is 15 amino acids long. The V gene's germline CDR1 is KGHSH and CDR2 LQKENI. The CDR3 DNA reads TGTGCCAGCTCCCTCCGGACAGGGGAGAATGAAAAACTGTTTTTT. It codes for CASSLRTGENEKLFF.

This clone was observed a few times. The CDR3 sequence is CATRSADTEAFF. CDR3 DNA sequence: TGTGCCACTCGATCGGCGGACACTGAAGCTTTCTTT. This chain connects TRBV6-6 to TRBJ1-1; no firm D call. Trimming pared 10 bases from V and 3 bases from J, leaving 12 bases between. CDR1 is MNHNY and CDR2 is SVGAGI in the germline V gene (reference sequence). This CDR3 contains 12 residues.

This clone appeared a few times. The rearrangement links TRBV5-1 to TRBJ1-4, with TRBD1 matching 8 bases. Germline assignment: CDR1 SGHRS and CDR2 YFSETQ. The V gene end was trimmed by 4 bases and the J gene end by 7 bases; junction bases not matched to a gene: 9. This CDR3 has 15 residues. The CDR3 nucleotides are TGCGCCAGCAGCGACAGGGGAGGGGATATTGAAAAACTGTTTTTT. It codes for CASSDRGGDIEKLFF.

This clone was seen only a few times. The chain carries TRBV6-6 and TRBJ1-1, with D tentatively TRBD1 (6 bases). V was shortened by 5 bases and J by 1 base, with 11 bases between the two germline ends. This CDR3 is built from 14 residues. The germline CDR1 and CDR2 sequences are MNHNY and SVGAGI (reference sequence). This chain's CDR3 is CASSPQGSNTEAFF. CDR3 bases: TGTGCCAGCAGTCCTCAGGGGTCGAACACTGAAGCTTTCTTT.

The gene calls are TRBV28 and TRBJ2-7; a weak D match, TRBD2 (6 bases). The V end was cut by 5 bases, the J end by 4 bases, with 18 bases between. Looked up from germline, CDR1 is MDHEN and CDR2 is SYDVKM. This CDR3 contains 15 residues. The DNA of the CDR3 is TGTGCCAGCAGTGAGATCCGGGGGAGCTTATACGAGCAGTACTTC. Encoded protein: CASSEIRGSLYEQYF.

The chain carries TRBV27 and TRBJ2-1; TRBD2 might be the D (5 bases). Germline lookup yields CDR1 MNHEY and CDR2 SMNVEV (reference sequence). Trimming pared 6 bases from V and 3 bases from J, leaving 9 bases between. The CDR3 is 13 amino acids. The CDR3 coding sequence is TGTGCCAGCAGAATAGACTACTACAATGAGCAGTTCTTC. Amino acids: CASRIDYYNEQFF.

A word on this clone: Germline and junction disagree at one end, which may indicate a read error. The rearrangement joins TRBV12-5 to TRBJ2-3; 14 nucleotides align to TRBD2. The CDR3 contains 16 residues. The germline V gene encodes CDR1 LGHNT and CDR2 FRNRAP. CDR3 in DNA: TGTGCTAGTGGTCCGGGGACTAGCGGGAGCATAGATACGCAGTATTTT. It yields the protein CASGPGTSGSIDTQYF.

J is TRBJ2-1 and V is TRBV7-9; D is uncertain. Germline CDR1 SEHNR, CDR2 FQNEAQ (reference sequence). CDR3 length equals 13 residues. V lost 4 bases and J 8 bases, leaving 12 bases between the germline ends. The CDR3 is CASSSLRLHEQFF. Here the CDR3 DNA reads TGTGCCAGCAGCTCCCTTCGACTCCATGAGCAGTTCTTC.

The genes are TRBV6-5 and TRBJ1-1; TRBD1 aligns across 9 bases. In germline, CDR1 is MNHEY, CDR2 SVGAGI. The CDR3 length is 16 residues. J lost 2 bases, V lost 4 bases, and 8 bases had no gene match. CDR3: CASSSIGTGINTEAFF. The CDR3 nucleotides are TGTGCCAGCAGTTCCATCGGGACAGGGATCAACACTGAAGCTTTCTTT.